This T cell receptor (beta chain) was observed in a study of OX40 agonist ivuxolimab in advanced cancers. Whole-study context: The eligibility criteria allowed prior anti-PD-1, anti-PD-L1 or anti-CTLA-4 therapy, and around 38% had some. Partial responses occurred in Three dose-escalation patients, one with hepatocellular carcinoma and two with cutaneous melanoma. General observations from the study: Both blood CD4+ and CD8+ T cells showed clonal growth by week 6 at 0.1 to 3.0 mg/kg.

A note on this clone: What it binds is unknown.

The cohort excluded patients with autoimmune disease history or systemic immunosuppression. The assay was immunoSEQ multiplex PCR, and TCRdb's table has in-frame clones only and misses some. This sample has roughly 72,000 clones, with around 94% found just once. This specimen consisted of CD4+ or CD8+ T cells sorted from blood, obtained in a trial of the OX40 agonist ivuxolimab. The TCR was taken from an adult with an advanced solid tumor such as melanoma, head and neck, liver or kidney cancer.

The DNA of the CDR3 is TGTGCCAGCAGTTATAGGTCAGCTCCGAATCAGCCCCAGCATTTT. This sequence encodes CASSYRSAPNQPQHF. J is TRBJ1-5 and V is TRBV6-6; no reliable D call. The CDR3 has 15 amino acids. V was shortened by 3 bases and J by 4 bases, with 13 bases between the two germline ends. Germline lookup yields CDR1 MNHNY and CDR2 SVGAGI (reference sequence).